Each of the 26 T cell receptor beta chains below was sequenced from the same sample in a study of cytomegalovirus exposure and HLA in healthy donors (dated by TCRdb to between 2016 and 2019). Receptor amplification or capture employed the immunoSEQ multiplex PCR assay. A mixture of 60 forward primers for TCR Vbeta segments and 13 reverse primers for TCR Jbeta segments was used in the multiplex PCR. Entries here come from immuneACCESS through TCRdb and include only in-frame sequences with V and J called. Some clones fail to appear in such tables; in the studies checked, an unresolved V gene covers under half of the shortfall, and the cause of the remainder is unknown. This sample gives some 41,000 clones in total; almost 70% of them show up just once. Around 3.9% of the sample lies in the top ten. Sample: PBMCs. These receptors came from a man in his forties in good health and CMV-seronegative.

The rearrangement uses TRBV18 and TRBJ1-2; D is unclear. V was pared by 3 bases and J by 0 bases, with 8 bases between. The germline V gene encodes CDR1 KGHSH and CDR2 LQKENI. This CDR3 spans 14 amino acids. The CDR3, as DNA: TGTGCCAGCTCACCCGATAGAGCTAACTATGGCTACACCTTC. Protein product: CASSPDRANYGYTF.

The chain has TRBV7-2 and TRBJ2-1, with no clear D. Germline CDR1 and CDR2: SGHTA and FQGNSA. The ends were cut back, 5 bases at V and 2 bases at J, with 13 bases in the middle. This CDR3 has 15 residues. For the CDR3, the DNA is TGTGCCAGCAGCAAACGGGTGCCGCCCTACAATGAGCAGTTCTTC. Translating it yields CASSKRVPPYNEQFF.

The rearrangement uses TRBV5-6 and TRBJ2-2; 7 positions match TRBD1. Germline trimming cut 6 bases from V and 0 bases from J; bases unmatched to any gene: 2. From germline, CDR1 is SGHDT and CDR2 YYEEEE. The CDR3 runs 14 residues. CDR3 nucleotide sequence: TGTGCCAGCATGGGACAGCCGAACACCGGGGAGCTGTTTTTT. Translating gives CASMGQPNTGELFF.

The V gene is TRBV7-9, the J gene TRBJ2-3; D may be TRBD2 (5 bases). This CDR3 comprises 17 residues. Germline loops: CDR1 SEHNR, CDR2 FQNEAQ (reference sequence). The V and J ends lost 6 bases and 4 bases respectively, with 23 bases between them. CDR3 DNA: TGTGCCAGCAGTCCTAGCAATTTTATCGGAGATCCAGATACGCAGTATTTT. Encoded protein: CASSPSNFIGDPDTQYF.

V gene TRBV30 combines with J gene TRBJ2-3; 8 nucleotides line up with TRBD1. Germline-derived CDR1 and CDR2 are GTSNPN and SVGIG (reference sequence). This CDR3 is 15 amino acids long. V dropped 1 base and J dropped 1; count of bases not matched to a gene: 4. CDR3 in DNA: TGTGCCTGGAGTGCAGTGACAGGGGGCACAGATACGCAGTATTTT. Amino acid sequence: CAWSAVTGGTDTQYF.

The V call is TRBV11-1, the J call TRBJ2-1, with D possibly being TRBD2 (6 bases). The length of the CDR3 is 14 residues. Trimming took off 0 bases at V and 5 bases at J, with 8 bases between the two ends. The V gene's germline CDR1 is SGHAT and CDR2 FQDESV (reference sequence). The CDR3 coding sequence is TGTGCCAGCAGCTTAGCGGGACTTGACAATGAGCAGTTCTTC. Translating it yields CASSLAGLDNEQFF.

This rearrangement joins TRBV15 to TRBJ1-2; D is unclear. The CDR3 sequence is 12 residues long. In germline, CDR1 is LNHNV, CDR2 YYDKDF (reference sequence). The germline V and J ends were trimmed by 3 bases and 7 bases, with 9 bases remaining between them. The DNA for the CDR3 is TGTGCCACCAGCAGTAGCTGGAGTGGCTACACCTTC. It translates to CATSSSWSGYTF. Looking up the rest from reference TRBV15 and TRBJ1-2 gives the full variable domain: DAMVIQNPRYQVTQFGKPVTLSCSQTLNHNVMYWYQQKSSQAPKLLFHYYDKDFNNEADTPDNFQSRRPNTSFCFLDIRSPGLGDTAMYLCATSSSWSGYTFGSGTRLTVV.

The V gene is TRBV6-1, the J gene TRBJ2-4; D is uncertain. The CDR3 is made up of 10 amino acids. V gave up 3 bases and J gave up 12 bases, with 6 bases separating them. Looked up from germline, CDR1 is MNHNS and CDR2 is SASEGT. In DNA, the CDR3 is TGTGCCAGCAGTGATTGGGCTCAGTACTTC. Its protein is CASSDWAQYF.

Of note for this clone: Since the CDR3 does not end with the conserved phenylalanine or tryptophan, this likely comes from a read error. The chain couples TRBV7-2 to TRBJ2-3; D unclear. The CDR3 is 13 residues long. Trimming left V 5 bases short and J 2 bases short, with 8 bases between. Germline assignment: CDR1 SGHTA and CDR2 FQGNSA. CDR3 in amino acids: CASSRDPTDTQYV. The DNA of the CDR3 is TGTGCCAGCAGCCGCGACCCCACAGATACGCAGTATGTT.

This chain uses TRBV4-1 with TRBJ1-1; tentative D call: TRBD1 (5 bases). The germline gives CDR1 MGHRA, CDR2 YSYEKL. The CDR3 is 20 residues long. V lost 0 bases and J 0 bases, leaving 23 bases between the germline ends. The CDR3 reads CASSQDLRGSARRMNTEAFF. CDR3 nucleotides: TGCGCCAGCAGCCAAGATCTTCGGGGGTCTGCCCGCAGGATGAACACTGAAGCTTTCTTT.

The gene calls are TRBV10-3 and TRBJ2-5; possibly TRBD2 for D (5 bases). V gave up 6 bases and J gave up 5 bases, with 10 bases separating them. This CDR3 region has 12 residues. Germline V CDR1 and CDR2: ENHRY, SYGVKD. The CDR3 region is CAISKRRETQYF. CDR3 in DNA: TGTGCCATCAGCAAGAGGAGGGAGACCCAGTACTTC.

CDR3 sequence reads: CACTGAQGNQPQHF. The CDR3 DNA is TGTGCCTGCACCGGAGCCCAGGGGAATCAGCCCCAGCATTTT. V gene TRBV30 combines with J gene TRBJ1-5; D possibly corresponds to TRBD1 (6 bases). The germline gives CDR1 GTSNPN, CDR2 SVGIG (reference sequence). Trimming stripped 6 bases from V and 4 bases from J, with 16 bases between. CDR3 length: 14 amino acids. The full variable domain, in which reference TRBV30 and TRBJ1-5 provide the parts outside the CDR3, is SQTIHQWPATLVQPVGSPLSLECTVEGTSNPNLYWYRQAAGRGLQLLFYSVGIGQISSEVPQNLSASRPQDRQFILSSKKLLLSDSGFYLCACTGAQGNQPQHFGDGTRLSIL.

V usage is TRBV7-2 and J usage is TRBJ2-5; 7 bases line up with TRBD2. Germline V gives CDR1 SGHTA, CDR2 FQGNSA. The V segment lost 1 base and the J segment 3 bases; nucleotides outside the gene matches: 8. There are 16 residues in the CDR3. CDR3 sequence reads: CASSLVGGGIKETQYF. DNA for the CDR3: TGTGCCAGCAGCTTAGTGGGGGGGGGAATAAAAGAGACCCAGTACTTC.

This chain uses TRBV7-8 with TRBJ1-5, with a tentative D call TRBD1 (5 bases). Germline-derived CDR1 and CDR2 are SGHVS and FQNEAQ. CDR3 size: 14 residues. V dropped 7 bases and J dropped 3 bases, with 13 bases sitting between them. The CDR3 is CASTSEGYNQPQHF. CDR3 DNA: TGTGCCAGCACCTCGGAGGGGTACAATCAGCCCCAGCATTTT.

The chain uses TRBV9 and TRBJ1-1; 11 nucleotides agree with TRBD1. J lost 5 bases, V lost 4 bases, and 19 bases had no gene match. The CDR3 extends over 19 amino acids. Germline V CDR1 and CDR2: SGDLS, YYNGEE. Written as DNA, the CDR3 is TGTGCCAGCAGCCCCAGCCATGGGGGGGGACAGGGGGAGAGGACTGAAGCTTTCTTT. Translation: CASSPSHGGGQGERTEAFF.

The chain employs TRBV28 and TRBJ2-1; D perhaps matches TRBD2 (7 bases). V lost 3 bases and J 5 bases, leaving 14 bases between the germline ends. CDR1 and CDR2 from the germline V gene are MDHEN and SYDVKM. CDR3 length equals 15 residues. This chain's CDR3 is CASSFGGGQNNEQFF. The CDR3 DNA is TGTGCCAGCAGTTTCGGCGGGGGCCAGAACAATGAGCAGTTCTTC.

This chain connects TRBV4-3 to TRBJ1-1; 7 bases line up with TRBD1. Germline loops: CDR1 LGHNA, CDR2 YSLEER. The CDR3 sequence is 14 residues long. The J segment lost 7 bases and the V segment lost 4 bases, leaving 9 bases of the junction unmatched. The CDR3 sequence: CASSRALGTDEAFF. CDR3 DNA: TGCGCCAGCAGCCGGGCTTTGGGGACAGATGAAGCTTTCTTT.

This sequence joins TRBV5-1 and TRBJ2-1; TRBD2 matches 8 bases. This CDR3 spans 16 amino acids. Germline V gene sequence: CDR1 SGHRS, CDR2 YFSETQ. Losses at the gene ends were 1 base for V and 0 bases for J; bases not matched to a gene: 3. In DNA, the CDR3 is TGCGCCAGCAGCTTGACCGGGACTAGCTCCTACAATGAGCAGTTCTTC. Translating it yields CASSLTGTSSYNEQFF.

The V gene is TRBV5-4, the J gene TRBJ1-2, with D possibly matching TRBD1 (6 bases). Germline assignment: CDR1 SGHNT and CDR2 YYREEE (reference sequence). Trimming took off 0 bases at V and 6 bases at J, with 15 bases between the two ends. The CDR3 has 15 residues. For the CDR3, the DNA is TGTGCCAGCAGCTTGGCCGCGGGGGCAGGGAATGGCTACACCTTC. This translates into CASSLAAGAGNGYTF.

V and J are TRBV2 and TRBJ1-4; 7 nucleotides line up with TRBD1. V shed 3 bases and J 10 bases; nucleotides not matched to a gene: 5. The V gene's germline CDR1 is SNHLY and CDR2 FYNNEI. The CDR3 runs to 13 residues. The CDR3 coding sequence is TGTGCCAGCAGTGATAGGGGGCCGGGAAAACTGTTTTTT. Its protein product is CASSDRGPGKLFF.

This chain uses TRBV10-3 with TRBJ1-1; weak D call: TRBD1 (5 bases). The germline CDR1 and CDR2 sequences are ENHRY and SYGVKD. V lost 3 bases and J 1 base, leaving 12 bases between the germline ends. The length of the CDR3 is 15 residues. The CDR3 protein is CAISETSDRNTEAFF. CDR3 bases: TGTGCCATCAGTGAAACATCTGACAGGAACACTGAAGCTTTCTTT.

This rearrangement joins TRBV7-8 to TRBJ2-7, with 10 bases that match TRBD1. Germline V gene sequence: CDR1 SGHVS, CDR2 FQNEAQ. The CDR3 loop spans 15 amino acids. V lost 2 bases and J lost 7; bases outside the gene matches: 8. CDR3 loop: CASSLRGQGVWEQYF. The CDR3, as DNA: TGTGCCAGCAGCTTAAGAGGACAGGGGGTTTGGGAGCAGTACTTC.

The chain recombines TRBV5-1 with TRBJ2-3; perhaps TRBD1 as D (7 bases). The germline gives CDR1 SGHRS, CDR2 YFSETQ. This CDR3 spans 14 amino acids. Between the trimmed V and J ends, which lost 4 bases and 5 bases, there was a span of 14 bases. The CDR3 region has the DNA TGCGCCAGCAGCCCAGGACAGGAGGGAGATACGCAGTATTTT. Amino acids: CASSPGQEGDTQYF. Filled out from reference TRBV5-1 and TRBJ2-3, the complete variable domain reads KAGVTQTPRYLIKTRGQQVTLSCSPISGHRSVSWYQQTPGQGLQFLFEYFSETQRNKGNFPGRFSGRQFSNSRSEMNVSTLELGDSALYLCASSPGQEGDTQYFGPGTRLTVL.

The rearrangement joins TRBV6-1 to TRBJ1-2, with TRBD1 matching over 7 bases. The CDR3 sequence is 14 residues long. V dropped 4 bases and J dropped 4; count of bases not matched to a gene: 6. Germline-derived CDR1 and CDR2 are MNHNS and SASEGT. CDR3 coding DNA: TGTGCCAGCAGTGGACGGACAGGCCTCTATGGCTACACCTTC. This gives the protein CASSGRTGLYGYTF.

Only one count was recorded for this clone. The chain couples TRBV7-2 to TRBJ1-1; TRBD1 matches 9 bases. The J segment lost 0 bases and the V segment lost 1 base, leaving 6 bases of the junction unmatched. The germline V gene has CDR1 SGHTA and CDR2 FQGNSA. The CDR3 extends over 17 amino acids. CDR3 coding DNA: TGTGCCAGCAGCTTAGACAGGGGGCGGCCGTTGAACACTGAAGCTTTCTTT. Amino acids: CASSLDRGRPLNTEAFF.

The V gene is TRBV6-5, the J gene TRBJ2-7; D might be TRBD2 (6 bases). This CDR3 spans 12 amino acids. Per germline, CDR1 MNHEY and CDR2 SVGAGI. V was pared by 2 bases and J by 6 bases, with 8 bases between. The CDR3 spells CASSYVGGEQYF. DNA for the CDR3: TGTGCCAGCAGTTACGTGGGAGGCGAGCAGTACTTC.